These 3 T cell receptor beta chains share one sample of origin, sequenced in a study of human T cells and chemical hapten exposure. TCRdb re-derived calls from the RACE reads in MiXCR, one entry per CDR3 protein. The sample has under 200,000 distinct CDR3 sequences, approximately 15% seen once; the top ten hold 1.5% to 2%. Time point described: patch test 1, 2 weeks after DPC sensitization. Regarding treatment: therapeutic diphenylcyclopropenone sensitization with weekly scalp DPC. The material was whole blood, obtained in connection with sensitization to the hapten diphenylcyclopropenone (DPC). These receptors all stem from a woman aged 30 to 39 with alopecia areata. Some clones in this sample may be carry-over from other donors' samples.

This clonotype was seen more than once but under ten times. This chain connects TRBV6-6 to TRBJ1-2; no clear D gene. V was clipped by 7 bases and J by 4 bases, with 13 bases between them. The CDR3 covers 13 residues. Germline V CDR1 and CDR2: MNHNY, SVGAGI (reference sequence). In DNA, the CDR3 is TGTGCCAGCACCACGGACGGATTCTATGGCTACACCTTC. It translates to CASTTDGFYGYTF.

As concerns this clonotype: A junction end diverges from the germline sequence, so it may reflect a read error. The rearrangement joins TRBV12-3 or TRBV12-4 to TRBJ2-7; D is unresolved. CDR3 length equals 13 residues. CDR3 DNA: TGTGCCAGCAGTTTTCGAGAGTCCTCCGAGCAGTACTTC. Translating gives CASSFRESSEQYF.

V and J are TRBV11-2 and TRBJ2-7; 8 nucleotides agree with TRBD1. The CDR3 runs to 14 residues. Germline CDR1 and CDR2: SGHAT and FQNNGV. With V trimmed by 4 bases and J by 4 bases, 6 bases remained unmatched. CDR3 amino acids: CASSYWTGSYEQYF. For the CDR3, the DNA is TGTGCCAGCAGCTACTGGACAGGGTCGTACGAGCAGTACTTC.